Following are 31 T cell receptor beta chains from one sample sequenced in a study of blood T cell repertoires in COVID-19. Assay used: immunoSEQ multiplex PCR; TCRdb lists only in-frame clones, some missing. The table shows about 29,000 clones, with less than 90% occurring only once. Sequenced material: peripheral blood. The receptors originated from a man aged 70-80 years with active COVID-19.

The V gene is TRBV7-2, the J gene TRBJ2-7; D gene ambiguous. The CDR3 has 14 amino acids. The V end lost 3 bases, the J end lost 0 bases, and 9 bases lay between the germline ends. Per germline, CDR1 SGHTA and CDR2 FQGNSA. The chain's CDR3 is CASSFPTGSYEQYF. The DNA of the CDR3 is TGTGCCAGCAGCTTCCCTACTGGCTCCTACGAGCAGTACTTC.

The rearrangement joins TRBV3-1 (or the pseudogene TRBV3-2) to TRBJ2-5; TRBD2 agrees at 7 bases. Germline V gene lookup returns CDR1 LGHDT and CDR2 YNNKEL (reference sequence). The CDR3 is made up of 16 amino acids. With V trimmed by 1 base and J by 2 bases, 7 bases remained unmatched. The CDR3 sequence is CASSQGGGVGQETQYF. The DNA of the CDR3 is TGTGCCAGCAGCCAAGGGGGAGGGGTAGGGCAAGAGACCCAGTACTTC.

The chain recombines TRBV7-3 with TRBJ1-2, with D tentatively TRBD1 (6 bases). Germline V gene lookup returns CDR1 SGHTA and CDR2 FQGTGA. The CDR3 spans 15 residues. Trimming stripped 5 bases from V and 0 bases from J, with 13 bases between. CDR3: CASSPGQLANYGYTF. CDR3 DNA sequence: TGTGCCAGCAGCCCTGGACAGCTAGCTAACTATGGCTACACCTTC.

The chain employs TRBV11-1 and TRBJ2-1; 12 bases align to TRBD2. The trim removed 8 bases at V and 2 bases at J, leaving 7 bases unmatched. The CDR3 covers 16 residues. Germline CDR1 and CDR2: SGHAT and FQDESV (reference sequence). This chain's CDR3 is CASATSGGPTYNEQFF. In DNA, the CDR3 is TGTGCCAGCGCGACTAGCGGGGGCCCTACCTACAATGAGCAGTTCTTC.

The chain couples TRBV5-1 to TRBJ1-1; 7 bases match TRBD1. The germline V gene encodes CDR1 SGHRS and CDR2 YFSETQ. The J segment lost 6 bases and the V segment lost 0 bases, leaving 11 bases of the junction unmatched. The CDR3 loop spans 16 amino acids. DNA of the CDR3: TGCGCCAGCAGCTTGGGCCGAATTACAGGGGCATCTGAAGCTTTCTTT. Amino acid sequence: CASSLGRITGASEAFF.

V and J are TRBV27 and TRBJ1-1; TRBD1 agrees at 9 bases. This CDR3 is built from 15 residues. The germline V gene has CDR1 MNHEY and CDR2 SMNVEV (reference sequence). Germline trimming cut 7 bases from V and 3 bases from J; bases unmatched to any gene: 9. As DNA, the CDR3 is TGTGCCAGCATCAACCTCGGGACAGGGCACACTGAAGCTTTCTTT. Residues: CASINLGTGHTEAFF.

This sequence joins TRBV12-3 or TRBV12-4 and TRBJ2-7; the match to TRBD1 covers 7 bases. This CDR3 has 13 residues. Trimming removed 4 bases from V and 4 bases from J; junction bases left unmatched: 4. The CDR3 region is CASSSGTEYEQYF. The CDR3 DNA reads TGTGCCAGCAGTTCCGGGACAGAGTACGAGCAGTACTTC.

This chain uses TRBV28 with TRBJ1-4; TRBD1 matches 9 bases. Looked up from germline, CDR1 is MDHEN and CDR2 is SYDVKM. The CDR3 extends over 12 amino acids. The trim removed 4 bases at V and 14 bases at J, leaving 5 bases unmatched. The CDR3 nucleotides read TGTGCCAGCAGTTCCTATGGACAGGGGCTGTTTTTT. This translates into CASSSYGQGLFF.

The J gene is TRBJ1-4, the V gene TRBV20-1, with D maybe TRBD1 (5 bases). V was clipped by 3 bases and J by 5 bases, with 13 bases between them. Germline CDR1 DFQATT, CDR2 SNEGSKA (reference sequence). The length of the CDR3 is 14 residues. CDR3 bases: TGCAGTGCTAGTAATCGAGACAGAAATGAAAAACTGTTTTTT. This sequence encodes CSASNRDRNEKLFF.

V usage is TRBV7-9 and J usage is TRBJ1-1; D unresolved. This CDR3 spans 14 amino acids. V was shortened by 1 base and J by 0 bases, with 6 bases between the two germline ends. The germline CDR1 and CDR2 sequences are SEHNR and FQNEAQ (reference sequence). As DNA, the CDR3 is TGTGCCAGCAGCTTAGATCGGTTGAACACTGAAGCTTTCTTT. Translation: CASSLDRLNTEAFF.

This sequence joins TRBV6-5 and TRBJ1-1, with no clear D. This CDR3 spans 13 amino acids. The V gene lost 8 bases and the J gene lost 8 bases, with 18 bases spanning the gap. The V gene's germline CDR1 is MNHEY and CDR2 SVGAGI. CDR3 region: CASEQSHMGEAFF. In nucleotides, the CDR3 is TGTGCCAGCGAGCAGAGCCATATGGGCGAAGCTTTCTTT.

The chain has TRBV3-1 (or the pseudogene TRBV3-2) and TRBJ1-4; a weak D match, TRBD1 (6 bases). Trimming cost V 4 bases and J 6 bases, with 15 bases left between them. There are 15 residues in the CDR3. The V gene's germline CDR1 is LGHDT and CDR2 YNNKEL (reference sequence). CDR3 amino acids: CASSRIQGSDEKLFF. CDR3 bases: TGTGCCAGCAGCCGTATACAGGGTTCGGATGAAAAACTGTTTTTT.

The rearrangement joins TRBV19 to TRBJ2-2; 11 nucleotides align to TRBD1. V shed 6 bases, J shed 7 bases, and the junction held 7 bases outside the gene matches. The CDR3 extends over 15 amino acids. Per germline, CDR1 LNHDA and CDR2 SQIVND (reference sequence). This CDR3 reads CASRPGQGEVGELFF. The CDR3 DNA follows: TGTGCCAGTAGGCCGGGACAGGGGGAGGTCGGGGAGCTGTTTTTT.

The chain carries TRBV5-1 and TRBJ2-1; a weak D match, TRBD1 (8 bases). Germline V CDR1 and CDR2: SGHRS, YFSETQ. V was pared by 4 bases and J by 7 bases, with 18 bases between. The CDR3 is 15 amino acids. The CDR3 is CASSTGQGGGNEQFF. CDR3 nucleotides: TGCGCCAGCAGCACCGGACAGGGCGGGGGAAATGAGCAGTTCTTC.

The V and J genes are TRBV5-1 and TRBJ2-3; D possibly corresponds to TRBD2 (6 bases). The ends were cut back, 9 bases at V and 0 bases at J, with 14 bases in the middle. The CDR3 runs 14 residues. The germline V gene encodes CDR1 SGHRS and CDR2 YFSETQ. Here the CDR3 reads CANSAGLSTDTQYF. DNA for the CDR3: TGCGCCAACTCAGCGGGTTTAAGCACAGATACGCAGTATTTT.

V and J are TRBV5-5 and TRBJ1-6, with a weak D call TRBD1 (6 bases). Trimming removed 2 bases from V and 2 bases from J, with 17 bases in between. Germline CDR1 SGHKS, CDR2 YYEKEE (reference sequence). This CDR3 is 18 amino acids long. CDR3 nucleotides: TGTGCCAGCAGCTTTCAGGGGTCGGGCCCTGCCTATAATTCACCCCTCCACTTT. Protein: CASSFQGSGPAYNSPLHF.

CDR3: CGTGPRAGELFF. CDR3 bases: TGCGGGACAGGGCCTAGGGCCGGGGAGCTGTTTTTT. The gene calls are TRBV29-1 and TRBJ2-2; TRBD1 matches 9 bases. Germline V gene sequence: CDR1 SQVTM, CDR2 ANQGSEA. This CDR3 region has 12 residues.

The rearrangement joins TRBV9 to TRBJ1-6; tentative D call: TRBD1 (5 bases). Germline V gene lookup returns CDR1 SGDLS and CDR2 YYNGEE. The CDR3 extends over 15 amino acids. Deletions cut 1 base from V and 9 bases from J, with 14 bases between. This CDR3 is CASSVSSGRTSPLHF. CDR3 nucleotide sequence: TGTGCCAGCAGCGTATCTTCAGGGAGGACTTCACCCCTCCACTTT.

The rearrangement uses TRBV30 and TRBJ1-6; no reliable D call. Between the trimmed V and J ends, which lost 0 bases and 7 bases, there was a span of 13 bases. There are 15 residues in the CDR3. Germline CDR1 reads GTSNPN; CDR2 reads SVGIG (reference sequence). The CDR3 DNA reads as TGTGCCTGGAGTGTACTGAACGGGGAGAATTCACCCCTCCACTTT. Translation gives CAWSVLNGENSPLHF. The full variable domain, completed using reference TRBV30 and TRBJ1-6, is SQTIHQWPATLVQPVGSPLSLECTVEGTSNPNLYWYRQAAGRGLQLLFYSVGIGQISSEVPQNLSASRPQDRQFILSSKKLLLSDSGFYLCAWSVLNGENSPLHFGNGTRLTVT.

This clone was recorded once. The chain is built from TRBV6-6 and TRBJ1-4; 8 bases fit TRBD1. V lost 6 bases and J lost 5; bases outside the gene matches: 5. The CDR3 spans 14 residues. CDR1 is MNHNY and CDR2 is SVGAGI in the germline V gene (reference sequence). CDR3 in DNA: TGTGCCAGCAGCTCCCGGGACAGGAATGAAAAACTGTTTTTT. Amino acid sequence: CASSSRDRNEKLFF.

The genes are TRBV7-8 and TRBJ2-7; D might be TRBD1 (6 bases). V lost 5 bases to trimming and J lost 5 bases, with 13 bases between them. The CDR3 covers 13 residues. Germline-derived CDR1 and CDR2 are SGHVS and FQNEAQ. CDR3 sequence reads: CASSRGHLDEQYF. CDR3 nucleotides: TGTGCCAGCAGCAGGGGACACCTCGACGAGCAGTACTTC.

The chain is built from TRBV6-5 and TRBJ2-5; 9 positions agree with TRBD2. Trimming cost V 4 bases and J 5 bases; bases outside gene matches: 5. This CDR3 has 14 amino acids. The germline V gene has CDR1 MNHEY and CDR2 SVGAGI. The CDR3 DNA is TGTGCCAGCAGTTCCGGGACTAGCCGTGAGACCCAGTACTTC. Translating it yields CASSSGTSRETQYF.

This chain's CDR3 is CASSPDIQGQETQYF. The CDR3 coding sequence is TGTGCCAGCAGCCCTGATATACAGGGGCAAGAGACCCAGTACTTC. This sequence joins TRBV7-2 and TRBJ2-5; 7 bases are a match to TRBD1. The CDR3 is 15 residues long. V shed 5 bases, J shed 2 bases, and the junction held 8 bases outside the gene matches. Per the germline V gene, CDR1 is SGHTA and CDR2 is FQGNSA.

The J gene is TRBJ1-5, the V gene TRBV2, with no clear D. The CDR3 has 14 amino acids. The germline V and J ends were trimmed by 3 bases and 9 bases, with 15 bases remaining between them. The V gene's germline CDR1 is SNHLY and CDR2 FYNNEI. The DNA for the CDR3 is TGTGCCAGCAGTGATCTGGCTAGAAATTGGCCCCAGCATTTT. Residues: CASSDLARNWPQHF.

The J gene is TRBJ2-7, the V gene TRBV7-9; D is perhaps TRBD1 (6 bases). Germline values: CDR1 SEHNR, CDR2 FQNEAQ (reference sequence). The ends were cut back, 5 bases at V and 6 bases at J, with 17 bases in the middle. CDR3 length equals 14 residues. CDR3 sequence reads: CASSHPGQLSEQYF. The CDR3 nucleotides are TGTGCCAGCAGCCATCCGGGACAACTCTCCGAGCAGTACTTC.

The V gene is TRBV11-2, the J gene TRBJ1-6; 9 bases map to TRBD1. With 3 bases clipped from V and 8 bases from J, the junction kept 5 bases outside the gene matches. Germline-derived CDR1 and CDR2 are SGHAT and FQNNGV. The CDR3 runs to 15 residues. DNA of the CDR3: TGTGCCAGCAGCTTGGAGACAGGGGGGTATTCACCCCTCCACTTT. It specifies CASSLETGGYSPLHF.

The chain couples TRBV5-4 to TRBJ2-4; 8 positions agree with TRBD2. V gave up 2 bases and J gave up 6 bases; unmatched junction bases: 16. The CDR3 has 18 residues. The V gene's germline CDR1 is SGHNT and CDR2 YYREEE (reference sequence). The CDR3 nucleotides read TGTGCCAGCAGCTTTCAAGGGGCCCCAAGCGGGGGAGGAAACATTCAGTACTTC. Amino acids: CASSFQGAPSGGGNIQYF.

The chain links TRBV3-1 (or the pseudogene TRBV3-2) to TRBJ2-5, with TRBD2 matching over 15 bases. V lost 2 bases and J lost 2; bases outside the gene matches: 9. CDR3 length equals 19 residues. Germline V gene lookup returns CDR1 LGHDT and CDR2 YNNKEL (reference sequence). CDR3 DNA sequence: TGTGCCAGCAGCCAAAGGGGACTAGCGGGGGGTCAAAGACAAGAGACCCAGTACTTC. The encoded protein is CASSQRGLAGGQRQETQYF.

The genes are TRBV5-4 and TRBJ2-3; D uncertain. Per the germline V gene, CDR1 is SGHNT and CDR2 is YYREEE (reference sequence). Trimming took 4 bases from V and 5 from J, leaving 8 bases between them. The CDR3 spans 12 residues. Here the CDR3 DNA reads TGTGCCAGCAGCCTCCCCGGAGATACGCAGTATTTT. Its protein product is CASSLPGDTQYF.

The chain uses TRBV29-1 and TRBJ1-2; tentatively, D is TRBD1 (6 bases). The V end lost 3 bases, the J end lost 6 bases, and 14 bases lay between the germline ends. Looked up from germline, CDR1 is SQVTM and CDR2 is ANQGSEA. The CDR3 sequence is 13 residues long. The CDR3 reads CSVEPGGRNGYTF. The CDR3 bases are TGCAGCGTTGAGCCGGGGGGCAGGAATGGCTACACCTTC. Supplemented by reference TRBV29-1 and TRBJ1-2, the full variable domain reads SAVISQKPSRDICQRGTSLTIQCQVDSQVTMMFWYRQQPGQSLTLIATANQGSEATYESGFVIDKFPISRPNLTFSTLTVSNMSPEDSSIYLCSVEPGGRNGYTFGSGTRLTVV.

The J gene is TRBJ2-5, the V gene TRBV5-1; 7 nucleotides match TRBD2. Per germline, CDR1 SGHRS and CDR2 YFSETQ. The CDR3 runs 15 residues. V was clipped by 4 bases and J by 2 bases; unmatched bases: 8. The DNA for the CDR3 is TGCGCCAGCAGCCCCTCGTTGGGGGGGCAAGAGACCCAGTACTTC. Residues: CASSPSLGGQETQYF.